These T cell receptor beta chains were read from a single sample in a study of T cells in Graves' hyperthyroidism and ophthalmopathy. TCRdb reprocessed the multiplex PCR reads via MiXCR and lists one record per CDR3 protein. The sample consists of under 400,000 distinct CDR3 sequences, 21% of them appearing once. Sequencing used blood. These receptors were obtained from a woman in her forties or fifties with Graves' hyperthyroidism. The CDR3 runs from the conserved cysteine through the conserved F or W. Each record gives: J gene, clone size, D gene, V gene, CDR3 protein, CDR3 DNA. A D gene is named only where the DNA matches it firmly. The size field is filled for only some rows; it gives once, few, many or a size class.

>TRBJ2-7|NA|NA|TRBV3-1
CASSQDLTTTEYEQYF
TGTGCCAGCAGCCAAGATCTTACGACAACGGAATACGAGCAGTACTTC
>TRBJ1-2|many|NA|TRBV20-1
CSVNSIGGYTF
TGCAGTGTTAACAGTATCGGAGGCTACACCTTC
>TRBJ1-6|many|TRBD1|TRBV27
CASSRQGWSSYNSPLHF
TGTGCCAGCAGTCGACAGGGTTGGAGCTCCTATAATTCACCCCTCCACTTT
>TRBJ2-1|many|NA|TRBV11-1
CASSRSPSGSSYNEQFF
TGTGCCAGCAGCCGATCCCCGAGCGGGTCCTCCTACAATGAGCAGTTCTTC
>TRBJ2-1|few|TRBD2|TRBV29-1
CSVGRFGGDYNEQFF
TGCAGCGTCGGCAGGTTTGGGGGGGACTACAATGAGCAGTTCTTC
>TRBJ2-7|NA|NA|TRBV28
CASTETGRSYEQYF
TGTGCCAGCACGGAGACAGGTCGTTCCTACGAGCAGTACTTC
>TRBJ2-1|many|TRBD2|TRBV3-1
CASSPYSSGAYNEQFF
TGTGCCAGCAGCCCCTATTCTAGCGGAGCCTACAATGAGCAGTTCTTC
>TRBJ2-1|NA|NA|TRBV11-2
CASSPQGEQFF
TGTGCCAGCAGCCCCCAGGGAGAGCAGTTCTTC
>TRBJ1-2|NA|NA|TRBV28
CASSSLGYTF
TGTGCCAGCAGTTCCCTTGGCTACACCTTC
>TRBJ2-2|NA|NA|TRBV19
CASSLYTGELFF
TGTGCCAGTAGCTTATACACCGGGGAGCTGTTTTTT
>TRBJ2-1|NA|TRBD1|TRBV5-6
CASSLNDREFF
TGTGCCAGCAGCTTAAATGACAGGGAGTTCTTC
>TRBJ2-5|many|NA|TRBV11-2
CASSLTGFQETQYF
TGTGCCAGCAGCTTGACCGGATTCCAAGAGACCCAGTACTTC
>TRBJ1-2|many|NA|TRBV5-5
CASSVRQVDYGYTF
TGTGCCAGCAGCGTGAGACAGGTCGACTATGGCTACACCTTC
>TRBJ1-1|NA|TRBD1|TRBV19
CASSPRQGRGSEAFF
TGTGCCAGTAGTCCCCGACAGGGACGGGGGAGTGAAGCTTTCTTT
>TRBJ2-5|many|TRBD2|TRBV29-1
CSVREGETQYF
TGCAGCGTCCGGGAGGGCGAGACCCAGTACTTC
>TRBJ1-2|NA|TRBD1|TRBV5-1
CASSFGQGAGGGYTF
TGCGCCAGCAGCTTCGGACAGGGGGCCGGAGGTGGCTACACCTTC
>TRBJ2-7|many|TRBD2|TRBV20-1
CSAIGLAGAYEQYF
TGCAGTGCTATCGGACTAGCTGGAGCCTACGAGCAGTACTTC
>TRBJ2-7|NA|TRBD1|TRBV10-3
CAISPGQGHEQYF
TGTGCCATCAGCCCGGGACAGGGCCACGAGCAGTACTTC
>TRBJ1-2|NA|NA|TRBV6-1
CASLSGDNTYGYTF
TGTGCCAGCCTATCGGGGGACAATACCTATGGCTACACCTTC
>TRBJ1-2|many|NA|TRBV5-1
CASSSTDFSGGYTF
TGCGCCAGCAGCTCTACGGACTTCTCAGGGGGCTACACCTTC
>TRBJ2-1|NA|TRBD1|TRBV9
CASSVDTGVGNEQFF
TGTGCCAGCAGCGTAGATACAGGGGTAGGAAATGAGCAGTTCTTC
>TRBJ2-5|many|NA|TRBV28
CASNSLQETQYF
TGTGCCAGCAATTCCCTCCAAGAGACCCAGTACTTC
>TRBJ2-7|NA|NA|TRBV28
CASGTGEQYF
TGTGCCAGCGGGACCGGCGAGCAGTACTTC
>TRBJ1-2|NA|NA|TRBV6-6
CASSYGGGRRYTF
TGTGCCAGCAGTTACGGTGGGGGTCGGCGCTACACCTTC
>TRBJ1-1|many|NA|TRBV12-3/TRBV12-4
CASSTGRANTEAFF
TGTGCCAGCAGTACTGGCCGGGCGAACACTGAAGCTTTCTTT
>TRBJ2-4|many|NA|TRBV6-6
CASSYSYRGAKNIQYF
TGTGCCAGCAGTTACTCTTACAGAGGGGCCAAAAACATTCAGTACTTC
>TRBJ2-7|NA|TRBD2|TRBV20-1
CSASEPAGGTYEQYF
TGCAGTGCCAGCGAGCCAGCGGGAGGGACCTACGAGCAGTACTTC
>TRBJ1-1|many|NA|TRBV2
CASNGESDTEAFF
TGTGCCAGCAACGGAGAGTCCGACACTGAAGCTTTCTTT
>TRBJ2-1|once|TRBD1|TRBV2
CASDTGESDNEQFF
TGTGCCAGCGATACAGGGGAGTCGGACAATGAGCAGTTCTTC